One sample yielded the 27 T cell receptor beta chains listed below, sequenced in a study of cytomegalovirus exposure and HLA in healthy donors (dated 2017 in TCRdb). The library was made by the immunoSEQ multiplex PCR assay. A mixture of 60 forward primers for TCR Vbeta segments and 13 reverse primers for TCR Jbeta segments was used in the multiplex PCR. TCRdb provides this immuneACCESS table in a form limited to in-frame rearrangements. Some clones are lacking; in checked studies, under half of them reflect an unresolved V gene, and why the rest are absent is not known. The sample yields over 90,000 clones; roughly three quarters were counted once. The top ten clones comprise more than 9.5% of the sample. Sequenced sample: PBMCs. These receptors came from a male donor in good health and CMV-seropositive.

V usage is TRBV9 and J usage is TRBJ2-1; the match to TRBD2 covers 9 bases. The trim removed 4 bases at V and 1 base at J, leaving 3 bases unmatched. Germline CDR1 reads SGDLS; CDR2 reads YYNGEE. This CDR3 comprises 15 residues. The CDR3 sequence: CASSSGLASYNEQFF. The CDR3 DNA follows: TGTGCCAGCAGCTCGGGACTAGCTTCCTACAATGAGCAGTTCTTC.

This rearrangement joins TRBV7-9 to TRBJ2-7; 7 bases agree with TRBD2. Trimming removed 4 bases from V and 2 bases from J; junction bases left unmatched: 11. The CDR3 length is 16 residues. Looked up from germline, CDR1 is SEHNR and CDR2 is FQNEAQ (reference sequence). The CDR3, as DNA: TGTGCCAGCAGCTATCCTAGGGCTAGCGGCACCTACGAGCAGTACTTC. Protein: CASSYPRASGTYEQYF.

The genes are TRBV5-1 and TRBJ2-7; 11 nucleotides match TRBD2. V lost 5 bases to trimming and J lost 12 bases; unmatched junction nucleotides: 16. CDR1 is SGHRS, CDR2 YFSETQ, per germline. CDR3 length: 15 amino acids. The CDR3 region has the DNA TGCGCCAGCAGGGAGCCGGGACTAGCGGTTCAAGAAAGGTACTTC. Its translation is CASREPGLAVQERYF.

The chain couples TRBV29-1 to TRBJ2-5; 7 nucleotides match TRBD1. The CDR3 has 13 amino acids. V was pared by 6 bases and J by 1 base, with 5 bases of the junction left unmatched. CDR1 and CDR2 from the germline V gene are SQVTM and ANQGSEA. CDR3 nucleotide sequence: TGCAGCGTGAGACAGGGCGGCCAAGAGACCCAGTACTTC. Its protein product is CSVRQGGQETQYF.

The chain uses TRBV2 and TRBJ2-1; D possibly corresponds to TRBD2 (6 bases). V lost 3 bases, J lost 12 bases, and 15 bases lay in between. The CDR3 is 13 amino acids. The V gene's germline CDR1 is SNHLY and CDR2 FYNNEI. The CDR3 loop is CASSEDYAGGQFF. Written as DNA, the CDR3 is TGTGCCAGCAGTGAGGACTACGCCGGGGGGCAGTTCTTC.

This clone occurred a few times. The chain is built from TRBV2 and TRBJ1-4; D remains unclear. The CDR3 is 14 residues long. Trimming took off 6 bases at V and 4 bases at J, with 12 bases between the two ends. CDR1 and CDR2 from the germline V gene are SNHLY and FYNNEI. The CDR3 loop reads CASRMERNNEKLFF. The CDR3 coding sequence is TGTGCCAGCAGAATGGAGCGAAATAATGAAAAACTGTTTTTT.

This chain links TRBV30 with TRBJ1-2; the match to TRBD1 covers 8 bases. Germline trimming cut 4 bases from V and 4 bases from J; bases unmatched to any gene: 11. Germline CDR1 is GTSNPN and CDR2 is SVGIG (reference sequence). The CDR3 covers 15 residues. CDR3 bases: TGTGCCTGGACCCACGGACAGGGAAGGAGCTATGGCTACACCTTC. The encoded protein is CAWTHGQGRSYGYTF.

Comments on this clone: Mismatch with germline at one junction end may stem from a read error. This chain connects TRBV29-1 to TRBJ2-5; TRBD1 matches at 7 bases. CDR3 size: 12 residues. From germline, CDR1 is SQVTM and CDR2 ANQGSEA. The CDR3 region is CSVGQVQETQHF. The CDR3 bases are TGCAGCGTCGGACAGGTCCAAGAGACCCAGCACTTC.

The chain links TRBV5-3 to TRBJ2-2; 7 bases match TRBD1. TRBV5-3 is an ORF for which the function is uncertain. The CDR3 has 16 amino acids. V was pared by 1 base and J by 4 bases, with 7 bases of the junction left unmatched. CDR3 coding DNA: TGTGCCAGAAGCTTGAGACAGGGAGAAGGCACCGGGGAGCTGTTTTTT. Translation: CARSLRQGEGTGELFF.

This clone occurred a few times. The chain employs TRBV28 and TRBJ1-2, with 7 nucleotides matching TRBD1. With V trimmed by 5 bases and J by 4 bases, 7 bases remained unmatched. Per the germline V gene, CDR1 is MDHEN and CDR2 is SYDVKM. The CDR3 spans 14 residues. CDR3 sequence reads: CASSPQTGSYGYTF. CDR3 coding DNA: TGTGCCAGCAGTCCTCAGACAGGGAGCTATGGCTACACCTTC.

The chain has TRBV18 and TRBJ1-6, with TRBD1 identical over 9 bases. The CDR3 has 15 residues. The J segment lost 8 bases and the V segment lost 4 bases, leaving 6 bases of the junction unmatched. In germline, CDR1 is KGHSH, CDR2 LQKENI. The CDR3, as DNA: TGTGCCAGCTCACTCCGACAGGGGGAGGATTCACCCCTCCACTTT. Amino acid sequence: CASSLRQGEDSPLHF.

The genes are TRBV7-9 and TRBJ2-1; TRBD1 aligns across 7 bases. CDR1 is SEHNR, CDR2 FQNEAQ, per germline (reference sequence). V lost 1 base to trimming and J lost 5 bases; unmatched junction nucleotides: 2. The CDR3 is 14 residues long. CDR3 nucleotides: TGTGCCAGCAGCTTAGGGACAGGCGACAATGAGCAGTTCTTC. Its translation is CASSLGTGDNEQFF.

The V and J genes are TRBV21-1 and TRBJ1-1; the listed D gene, TRBD1, was not tested against the DNA. TRBV21-1 corresponds to a pseudogene. This CDR3 is 16 amino acids long. The CDR3 sequence is CASSRWTGQRDTEAFF. In nucleotides, the CDR3 is TGTGCCAGCAGCAGATGGACAGGGCAGAGGGACACTGAAGCTTTCTTT.

This sequence joins TRBV28 and TRBJ1-3; weak D call: TRBD1 (5 bases). From germline, CDR1 is MDHEN and CDR2 SYDVKM. The V gene lost 10 bases and the J gene lost 0 bases, with 13 bases spanning the gap. CDR3 length: 14 residues. The CDR3 sequence: CATQPGLSGNTIYF. The CDR3 DNA reads as TGTGCCACCCAGCCGGGACTCTCTGGAAACACCATATATTTT.

The chain recombines TRBV9 with TRBJ2-1, with 7 bases identical to TRBD2. After removal of 0 bases from V and 3 bases from J, the junction contained 3 bases not matched to a gene. This CDR3 has 15 amino acids. The germline gives CDR1 SGDLS, CDR2 YYNGEE. The DNA of the CDR3 is TGTGCCAGCAGCGTAGTCCCGGGAGGCTACAATGAGCAGTTCTTC. This encodes CASSVVPGGYNEQFF.

This chain links TRBV5-5 with TRBJ2-3; 13 bases line up with TRBD2. Trimming took 4 bases from V and 3 from J; bases not matched to a gene: 2. The germline gives CDR1 SGHKS, CDR2 YYEKEE (reference sequence). The CDR3 has 15 residues. The DNA of the CDR3 is TGTGCCAGCAGCCCGGGACTAGCGGGAACAGATACGCAGTATTTT. Translated, it gives CASSPGLAGTDTQYF.

Here the CDR3 reads CASSQDVTYEQYF. The DNA of the CDR3 is TGTGCCAGCAGCCAAGATGTAACCTACGAGCAGTACTTC. The chain couples TRBV4-2 to TRBJ2-5; D is ambiguous. The last part of the DNA fits TRBJ2-7 better; the J call may be wrong. This CDR3 region has 13 residues. Germline V gene lookup returns CDR1 LGHNA and CDR2 YNFKEQ.

V gene TRBV18 combines with J gene TRBJ2-3, with 12 bases fitting TRBD2. V lost 3 bases, J lost 6 bases, and 7 bases stayed unmatched. Germline values: CDR1 KGHSH, CDR2 LQKENI. This CDR3 comprises 16 residues. In nucleotides, the CDR3 is TGTGCCAGCTCACCCCCCCTAGCGGGAGGGCTTGATACGCAGTATTTT. Translating gives CASSPPLAGGLDTQYF. The full variable domain, its missing parts supplied by reference TRBV18 and TRBJ2-3, is NAGVMQNPRHLVRRRGQEARLRCSPMKGHSHVYWYRQLPEEGLKFMVYLQKENIIDESGMPKERFSAEFPKEGPSILRIQQVVRGDSAAYFCASSPPLAGGLDTQYFGPGTRLTVL.

The chain employs TRBV25-1 and TRBJ2-1; the match to TRBD2 covers 8 bases. The CDR3 extends over 15 amino acids. The ends lost 4 bases at V and 3 bases at J; junction bases unmatched: 5. CDR1 is MGHDK, CDR2 SYGVNS, per germline. The CDR3 region has the DNA TGTGCCAGCAGTGGTTCGGGACTAGTCTACAATGAGCAGTTCTTC. Its protein product is CASSGSGLVYNEQFF. The full variable domain, its missing parts supplied by reference TRBV25-1 and TRBJ2-1, is EADIYQTPRYLVIGTGKKITLECSQTMGHDKMYWYQQDPGMELHLIHYSYGVNSTEKGDLSSESTVSRIRTEHFPLTLESARPSHTSQYLCASSGSGLVYNEQFFGPGTRLTVL.

The rearrangement uses TRBV19 and TRBJ2-1; 9 bases fit TRBD2. Trimming cost V 1 base and J 8 bases; bases outside gene matches: 9. CDR1 LNHDA and CDR2 SQIVND come from the germline V gene (reference sequence). The CDR3 totals 16 residues. CDR3 nucleotide sequence: TGTGCCAGTAGTATAGTTGCAAGCGGGAGGTTAGATGAGCAGTTCTTC. This sequence encodes CASSIVASGRLDEQFF.

This sequence joins TRBV7-2 and TRBJ2-7; tentatively, D is TRBD1 (5 bases). Germline assignment: CDR1 SGHTA and CDR2 FQGNSA. The CDR3 is 12 residues long. V was trimmed by 3 bases and J by 3 bases, leaving 6 bases between them. The CDR3 sequence is CASSLTDYEQYF. For the CDR3, the DNA is TGTGCCAGCAGCTTGACAGACTACGAGCAGTACTTC. Based on the CDR3 plus reference TRBV7-2 and TRBJ2-7, the full variable domain is GAGVSQSPSNKVTEKGKDVELRCDPISGHTALYWYRQSLGQGLEFLIYFQGNSAPDKSGLPSDRFSAERTGGSVSTLTIQRTQQEDSAVYLCASSLTDYEQYFGPGTRLTVT.

The V and J genes are TRBV7-8 and TRBJ2-1; D may be TRBD2 (6 bases). Germline CDR1 SGHVS, CDR2 FQNEAQ. The CDR3 extends over 15 amino acids. Between the trimmed V and J ends, which lost 5 bases and 10 bases, there was a span of 21 bases. The CDR3 here is CASSARGSSGVEQFF. CDR3 nucleotide sequence: TGTGCCAGCAGCGCCCGGGGCTCCTCGGGGGTGGAGCAGTTCTTC.

A remark on this clone: At one boundary the junction diverges from the germline segment, which might be a read error. The J gene is TRBJ2-2, the V gene TRBV5-4; 9 bases are shared with TRBD1. CDR1 is SGHNT, CDR2 YYREEE, per germline (reference sequence). This CDR3 has 15 residues. CDR3 nucleotides: TGTGTCAGCAGGTTAGGGACAGGGCTCACCGGGGAGCTGTTTTTT. It codes for CVSRLGTGLTGELFF.

J is TRBJ2-1 and V is TRBV2; D possibly corresponds to TRBD1 (6 bases). V was pared by 5 bases and J by 5 bases, with 10 bases between. The CDR3 extends over 13 amino acids. Germline values: CDR1 SNHLY, CDR2 FYNNEI. The CDR3: CASSLDRNNEQFF. CDR3 sequence (DNA): TGTGCCAGCAGTCTTGACAGGAACAATGAGCAGTTCTTC. Full variable domain (rest looked up from reference TRBV2 and TRBJ2-1): EPEVTQTPSHQVTQMGQEVILRCVPISNHLYFYWYRQILGQKVEFLVSFYNNEISEKSEIFDDQFSVERPDGSNFTLKIRSTKLEDSAMYFCASSLDRNNEQFFGPGTRLTVL.

This sequence joins TRBV5-1 and TRBJ2-4; possibly TRBD1 for D (6 bases). Trimming removed 4 bases from V and 8 bases from J, with 16 bases in between. CDR1 is SGHRS and CDR2 is YFSETQ in the germline V gene. The CDR3 runs 14 residues. The CDR3 is CASSLLDRGDIQYF. DNA of the CDR3: TGCGCCAGCAGCCTTTTGGACAGAGGGGACATTCAGTACTTC.

The chain combines TRBV4-1 with TRBJ2-2; a possible D gene is TRBD1 (6 bases). Germline V lookup: CDR1 MGHRA, CDR2 YSYEKL. The V and J ends lost 1 base and 7 bases respectively, with 16 bases between them. This CDR3 is built from 16 residues. Here the CDR3 reads CASSQVTGTSLGELFF. CDR3 bases: TGCGCCAGCAGCCAAGTAACCGGGACAAGCCTCGGGGAGCTGTTTTTT.

The rearrangement joins TRBV10-3 to TRBJ2-7; 8 bases are shared with TRBD1. Germline loops: CDR1 ENHRY, CDR2 SYGVKD. The CDR3 has 13 amino acids. After removal of 8 bases from V and 5 bases from J, the junction contained 8 bases not matched to a gene. The CDR3 is CAIWKDRADEQYF. The CDR3 coding sequence is TGTGCCATCTGGAAGGACAGGGCCGACGAGCAGTACTTC.